These 11 T cell receptor beta chains were all obtained from the same sample, sequenced in a study of blood T cell repertoires in COVID-19. Clones were sequenced by immunoSEQ multiplex PCR, and TCRdb holds only the in-frame ones, with some missing. The profile shows 90,000 to 120,000 clones, roughly 84% of them singletons. Sequencing was carried out using peripheral blood. Every receptor here comes from a human donor in a cohort sampled during active COVID-19.

This clone was detected once. The chain combines TRBV10-3 with TRBJ2-3; 13 bases fit TRBD2. CDR3 length equals 16 residues. Germline V gives CDR1 ENHRY, CDR2 SYGVKD. The V and J ends lost 6 bases and 2 bases, in that order; junction bases with no gene match: 5. CDR3 DNA: TGTGCCATCAGGCCGGGACTAGCGGGGAACACAGATACGCAGTATTTT. Residues: CAIRPGLAGNTDTQYF.

The V and J genes are TRBV7-9 and TRBJ2-1, with D possibly matching TRBD2 (6 bases). V was trimmed by 0 bases and J by 2 bases, leaving 11 bases between them. CDR1 SEHNR and CDR2 FQNEAQ come from the germline V gene (reference sequence). This CDR3 is built from 16 residues. The CDR3 spells CASSLASGGAYNEQFF. In nucleotides, the CDR3 is TGTGCCAGCAGCTTAGCTAGCGGAGGCGCCTACAATGAGCAGTTCTTC.

The chain is built from TRBV6-4 and TRBJ1-3; 8 bases fit TRBD1. CDR3 length: 13 amino acids. Looked up from germline, CDR1 is MRHNA and CDR2 is SNTAGT. The V segment lost 10 bases and the J segment 2 bases; nucleotides outside the gene matches: 4. The CDR3 loop is CAKTQGAGNTIYF. Here the CDR3 DNA reads TGTGCCAAAACACAGGGGGCTGGAAACACCATATATTTT.

This sequence joins TRBV5-6 and TRBJ2-5; 9 bases are shared with TRBD2. The CDR3 sequence is 15 residues long. Germline-derived CDR1 and CDR2 are SGHDT and YYEEEE. With V trimmed by 3 bases and J by 5 bases, 8 bases remained unmatched. DNA for the CDR3: TGTGCCAGCAGCTGGGGACTAGCATTGATCGAGACCCAGTACTTC. Translating it yields CASSWGLALIETQYF.

The chain couples TRBV19 to TRBJ1-2; 9 nucleotides agree with TRBD1. This CDR3 comprises 13 residues. With 9 bases clipped from V and 5 bases from J, the junction kept 7 bases outside the gene matches. Germline V gene sequence: CDR1 LNHDA, CDR2 SQIVND (reference sequence). The CDR3 coding sequence is TGTGCCAGCTCCCGGGACAGGGTTTATGGCTACACCTTC. Its translation: CASSRDRVYGYTF.

J is TRBJ2-1 and V is TRBV6-5; TRBD2 matches at 7 bases. Germline V lookup: CDR1 MNHEY, CDR2 SVGAGI. Trimming at V came to 0 bases and at J to 9 bases, leaving 8 bases not matched to a gene. The CDR3 consists of 15 residues. CDR3 residues: CASSYSFGLGLEQFF. CDR3 nucleotide sequence: TGTGCCAGCAGTTACTCCTTCGGACTAGGTCTTGAGCAGTTCTTC.

This chain joins TRBV27 and TRBJ2-1, with 9 bases aligning to TRBD2. CDR1 and CDR2 (germline): MNHEY, SMNVEV (reference sequence). The CDR3 is 14 amino acids. V shed 3 bases, J shed 12 bases, and the junction held 9 bases outside the gene matches. This chain's CDR3 is CASSLGVGGRVQFF. CDR3 nucleotides: TGTGCCAGCAGTTTGGGGGTTGGCGGGAGGGTGCAGTTCTTC.

V is TRBV18 and J is TRBJ2-5; 9 bases align to TRBD2. The CDR3 has 14 residues. Germline assignment: CDR1 KGHSH and CDR2 LQKENI. J was trimmed by 2 bases and V by 8 bases; bases with no gene match: 6. As DNA, the CDR3 is TGTGCCAGCGTCGGGACTAGCCAACAAGAGACCCAGTACTTC. Translating it yields CASVGTSQQETQYF.

This clone was counted a few times. This chain uses TRBV24-1 with TRBJ1-5; 9 positions match TRBD1. There are 12 residues in the CDR3. J gave up 6 bases and V 10 bases, and 3 bases lay outside the gene matches. Germline V gene sequence: CDR1 KGHDR, CDR2 SFDVKD. This CDR3 is CATGQGVQPQHF. DNA for the CDR3: TGTGCCACGGGACAGGGAGTTCAGCCCCAGCATTTT.

This rearrangement joins TRBV6-2 or TRBV6-3 to TRBJ2-5, with a weak D call TRBD2 (5 bases). The CDR3 has 17 amino acids. Germline CDR1 and CDR2: MNHEY and SVGEGT. V gave up 4 bases and J gave up 6 bases, with 24 bases separating them. The CDR3 DNA sequence: TGTGCCAGCAGTTCCCCCTTTAATTCTCCCGGCGGGCAGACCCAGTACTTC. Translation: CASSSPFNSPGGQTQYF.

This chain uses TRBV19 with TRBJ1-3, with D perhaps TRBD1 (6 bases). CDR3 length: 14 amino acids. CDR1 LNHDA and CDR2 SQIVND come from the germline V gene (reference sequence). Trimming shortened V by 4 bases and J by 2 bases, and 9 bases separated the two germline ends. This CDR3 is CASSRGTTGNTIYF. The CDR3 DNA reads TGTGCCAGTAGTAGGGGGACAACTGGAAACACCATATATTTT.